This T cell receptor beta chain was profiled in a study of T cells expressing NK-cell markers. About the research overall: Sorted CD3+CD56-NKG2C+, CD3+CD56+NKG2C- and CD3+CD56+NKG2C+ T cells were the source of the TCR beta repertoires.

From the 5' RACE reads, TCRdb lists one entry per CDR3 protein and no DNA. The table lists about 390,000 distinct CDR3 sequences. Of note for this clonotype: Its antigen is currently unknown.

Study findings and constraints: No clear determination of HCMV specificity was made for expanded NKG2C+ T cell clones. Where several donors were concerned, these clonotypes also led the CD3+CD56-NKG2C+ fraction. Of the CD8+ T cells in more than five donors, roughly 1.0-7.0% belonged to dominant NKG2C+ clonotypes.

The sequenced sample consisted of blood T cells: a sorted CD56 or NKG2C T cell subset, CD4+ or CD8+ T cells, or bulk PBMC T cells (not recorded which). The source is a woman between 50 and 59 years old in good health.

The CDR3 reads CASSSPHGRGGTGELFF. The chain links TRBV28 to TRBJ2-2; lacking DNA, the TRBD1 call made by TCRdb goes unchecked. Germline V gene lookup returns CDR1 MDHEN and CDR2 SYDVKM. The CDR3 spans 17 residues.